Sequencing of this T cell receptor (beta chain) was carried out in a study of vaccination and CD4 T cells after COVID-19. Overall study: In culture, cells were exposed to overlapping spike peptides from SARS-CoV-2, HCoV-NL63, HCoV-OC43 and HCoV-229E.

Cultured CD4+ T cells had their DNA profiled by the Oncomine TCR Beta short-read assay. Each CDR3 protein is one row after TCRdb ran MiXCR on the PCR reads. Of 9,500 to 15,000 distinct CDR3 sequences in the sample, around 41% were seen once. The germline V gene encodes CDR1 SGHAT and CDR2 FQNNGV. The CDR3 is 14 amino acids. Deletions cut 3 bases from V and 8 bases from J, with 16 bases between. Comment on this clonotype: Its specificity is not known.

Treatment specified: approximately nine-day PBMC culture with coronavirus spike peptide pools or control peptides (ViraFEST assay). First, ViraFEST expanded antigen-specific T cells with peptide pools, and next it sequenced the TCRs. This receptor was identified in a human donor with COVID-19. The V gene is TRBV11-2, the J gene TRBJ1-2; D may be TRBD1 (6 bases). The sample was cultured CD4+ T cells from blood. CDR3 sequence reads: CASSLTQGLWGYTF. For the CDR3, the DNA is TGTGCCAGCAGCTTGACACAGGGCCTATGGGGCTACACCTTC.